This T cell receptor beta chain was identified during a study of T cell repertoires in cytomegalovirus infection. About the research overall: Matching HLA type, along with CMV infection, was indicated by public TCR beta signatures.

The ends were cut back, 6 bases at V and 4 bases at J, with 15 bases in the middle. The CDR3 covers 14 residues. The germline CDR1 and CDR2 sequences are PRHDT and FYEKMQ (reference sequence). As for this clonotype: Its cognate antigen is unknown.

A single record per CDR3 protein comes from TCRdb applying MiXCR to the reads. The profile shows about 920,000 distinct CDR3 sequences, around 29% of them singletons. Sequencing was performed on cultured CD8+ T cells from PBMCs, taken from culture after CMV antigen stimulation. The genes are TRBV13 and TRBJ1-1, with D possibly matching TRBD1 (6 bases). The TCR comes from a human donor in good health (CMV status not recorded). Some clones in this sample may be carry-over from other donors' samples. CDR3: CASRQGQGGTEAFF. The DNA of the CDR3 is TGTGCCAGCAGACAGGGTCAAGGGGGCACTGAAGCTTTCTTT.